This T cell receptor (beta chain) was identified during a study of shared clonotypes between healthy human individuals. The CDR3 runs to 13 residues. Germline CDR1 is ENHRY and CDR2 is SYGVKD. V lost 2 bases and J lost 4, with 7 bases in between. Using immunoSEQ multiplex PCR, the repertoire was profiled, and TCRdb retains in-frame clones only, with some absent. The repertoire includes fewer than 700,000 clones, roughly 79% of them detected once, and 9.5% to 15% sits in the top ten. The TCR was taken from a woman aged 40 to 55 in good health. Some clones in this sample may be carry-over from other donors' samples. The sample comprised PBMCs. The J gene is TRBJ2-3, the V gene TRBV10-3; no clear D gene. The CDR3 here is CAISETSSDTQYF. Here the CDR3 DNA reads TGTGCCATCAGTGAGACGTCCTCAGATACGCAGTATTTT.